The clone carrying this T cell receptor (beta chain) showed up just once. Its specificity is unknown. The CDR3 is 15 amino acids. Trimming shortened V by 5 bases and J by 6 bases, and 19 bases separated the two germline ends. From germline, CDR1 is LGHNA and CDR2 YSLEER. The sample is drawn from a study of CD8+ T cells in alopecia areata. Broader study findings: With one nonresponder, baseline CD8+ expansion's link to response remains uncertain. Scalp clonality and expanded CD8+ clones among the top 100 showed significant decreases with tofacitinib. TCR sharing was clearer in mice than between patients, perhaps partly owing to patient HLA diversity.

Treatment in this sample: oral pan-JAK inhibitor, 5-10 mg twice daily. The investigators collected lesional scalp punch biopsies and peripheral blood from alopecia areata patients. Following extraction, RNA underwent reverse transcription to cDNA, which served as the sequencing template. The assay was immunoSEQ multiplex PCR, and TCRdb's table has in-frame clones only and misses some. The sample lists 85,000 to 95,000 clones; 60% to 80% were seen once. Sequenced here: CD8+ T cells sorted from blood, sampled at approximately week 44, from a patient treated with tofacitinib. J is TRBJ1-2 and V is TRBV4-3; D might be TRBD1 (6 bases). This TCR derives from a human donor with alopecia areata. The CDR3 nucleotides are TGCGCCAGCAGCTACCAGCGGACAGCCTTTGATGGCTACACCTTC. This gives the protein CASSYQRTAFDGYTF.